These 18 T cell receptor beta chains came from one sample sequenced in a study of T cells expressing NK-cell markers. TCRdb reprocessed the 5' RACE reads; each CDR3 protein has one entry and no DNA is given. Its table lists more than 250,000 distinct CDR3 sequences. Sequenced: blood T cells: a sorted CD56 or NKG2C T cell subset, CD4+ or CD8+ T cells, or bulk PBMC T cells (not recorded which). All receptors come from a man younger than 30 in good health.

The rearrangement uses TRBV19 and TRBJ2-7; TCRdb indicates TRBD2, and absent DNA this call remains unverified. The length of the CDR3 is 16 residues. The germline V gene encodes CDR1 LNHDA and CDR2 SQIVND (reference sequence). The CDR3 is CASSILGLTSSYEQYF. The full variable domain, completed using reference TRBV19 and TRBJ2-7, is DGGITQSPKYLFRKEGQNVTLSCEQNLNHDAMYWYRQDPGQGLRLIYYSQIVNDFQKGDIAEGYSVSREKKESFPLTVTSAQKNPTAFYLCASSILGLTSSYEQYFGPGTRLTVT.

This chain joins TRBV23-1 and TRBJ2-5; TCRdb names TRBD2, which stays unverified in the absence of DNA. TRBV23-1 is an ORF; its function is uncertain. CDR3 length equals 19 residues. CDR3 protein: CASTLGSGRENLGPETQYF.

The CDR3 sequence: CSVGWTGTEAFF. This sequence joins TRBV29-1 and TRBJ1-1. This CDR3 contains 12 residues. Germline assignment: CDR1 SQVTM and CDR2 ANQGSEA.

The J gene is TRBJ2-2, the V gene TRBV24-1; TCRdb outputs TRBD1, but without DNA this stays unchecked. CDR3 length: 20 amino acids. In germline, CDR1 is KGHDR, CDR2 SFDVKD. The chain's CDR3 is CATSDLHKGLGQINTGELFF.

This chain connects TRBV4-3 to TRBJ1-6. Germline-derived CDR1 and CDR2 are LGHNA and YSLEER. The length of the CDR3 is 13 residues. The CDR3 sequence is CASSSVESSPLHF.

The J gene is TRBJ2-7, the V gene TRBV20-1; TCRdb's D call, TRBD2, is unchecked because there is no DNA. Germline loops: CDR1 DFQATT, CDR2 SNEGSKA (reference sequence). The CDR3 totals 15 residues. CDR3 residues: CSARSPTSGRDEQYF.

This chain joins TRBV2 and TRBJ2-3; TCRdb indicates TRBD2, and absent DNA this call remains unverified. The germline V gene has CDR1 SNHLY and CDR2 FYNNEI. This CDR3 has 14 residues. Here the CDR3 reads CASRRLAFTDTQYF.

The chain carries TRBV6-4 and TRBJ1-1; TCRdb designates TRBD1, a call that cannot be tested without DNA. CDR1 is MRHNA, CDR2 SNTAGT, per germline. This CDR3 contains 13 residues. CDR3 residues: CASSDAGADEAFF.

The chain links TRBV12-3 or TRBV12-4 to TRBJ1-2. The length of the CDR3 is 12 residues. The CDR3 spells CASSLGTVWYTF.

V is TRBV4-2 and J is TRBJ2-3; absent DNA, TCRdb's TRBD2 call cannot be checked. CDR1 and CDR2 from the germline V gene are LGHNA and YNFKEQ. The CDR3 contains 15 residues. This CDR3 reads CASSRREADTDTQYF.

This chain joins TRBV4-2 and TRBJ1-1. CDR3 length: 14 amino acids. CDR1 LGHNA and CDR2 YNFKEQ come from the germline V gene. This chain's CDR3 is CASSRLERNTEAFF.

This rearrangement joins TRBV19 to TRBJ1-5. There are 12 residues in the CDR3. Germline V gene sequence: CDR1 LNHDA, CDR2 SQIVND (reference sequence). CDR3 sequence reads: CASSTRHQPQHF.

The J gene is TRBJ2-7, the V gene TRBV20-1. This CDR3 contains 12 residues. The germline V gene has CDR1 DFQATT and CDR2 SNEGSKA (reference sequence). The CDR3 sequence: CSASGLRDDQYF.

This chain joins TRBV20-1 and TRBJ2-5. Germline loops: CDR1 DFQATT, CDR2 SNEGSKA (reference sequence). This CDR3 has 11 amino acids. Here the CDR3 reads CSASLGETQYF.

The J gene is TRBJ2-5, the V gene TRBV12-3 or TRBV12-4; without DNA, the TCRdb call of TRBD1 cannot be checked. This CDR3 comprises 17 residues. CDR3 sequence reads: CASSPSWGSPYQETQYF.

The V gene is TRBV5-1, the J gene TRBJ2-1; TCRdb reports TRBD2, a call that lacks DNA to check it against. The CDR3 contains 15 residues. CDR1 SGHRS and CDR2 YFSETQ come from the germline V gene. The CDR3: CASSALAGGDNEQFF.

The chain links TRBV23-1 to TRBJ2-2. TRBV23-1 is noted as an ORF with a role that remains uncertain. The CDR3 is made up of 13 amino acids. The CDR3 here is CASSQSNTGELFF.

The chain combines TRBV18 with TRBJ2-7. This CDR3 contains 13 residues. In germline, CDR1 is KGHSH, CDR2 LQKENI. The CDR3 loop reads CASSPSERLTQYF.